One and the same sample provided the 32 T cell receptor beta chains below, sequenced in a study of shared clonotypes between healthy human individuals. Only CD45RO-negative cells positively selected for CCR7 counted as naive CD8 cells, so terminally differentiated effector memory CD45RA+ cells were excluded. The table came from immunoSEQ multiplex PCR; TCRdb's copy has only in-frame clones and leaves some out. The table records 2 million to 2.5 million clones, about 95% of them present only once. Material: naive CD8+ T cells sorted from blood. The receptors here all came from a man aged 18 to 30 in good health.

The chain employs TRBV4-1 and TRBJ1-1, with D tentatively TRBD1 (6 bases). The CDR3 loop spans 18 amino acids. The germline V gene has CDR1 MGHRA and CDR2 YSYEKL. V gave up 8 bases and J gave up 7 bases, with 32 bases separating them. The CDR3 loop is CASRDTLLLTGERIEAFF. For the CDR3, the DNA is TGCGCCAGCCGGGATACCCTATTATTGACAGGCGAACGGATTGAAGCTTTCTTT.

V is TRBV29-1 and J is TRBJ2-5, with D possibly matching TRBD1 (5 bases). The CDR3 loop spans 13 amino acids. V lost 4 bases and J lost 3, with 12 bases in between. Germline lookup yields CDR1 SQVTM and CDR2 ANQGSEA. The chain's CDR3 is CSVVLRGKETQYF. CDR3 DNA: TGCAGCGTTGTACTAAGGGGTAAAGAGACCCAGTACTTC.

The V and J genes are TRBV9 and TRBJ2-2; 7 nucleotides line up with TRBD2. The V gene's germline CDR1 is SGDLS and CDR2 YYNGEE. The CDR3 is 18 amino acids. The V and J ends lost 2 bases and 2 bases, in that order; junction bases with no gene match: 12. The CDR3 DNA sequence: TGTGCCAGCAGCGTCAGAGTGGCCAGCGGGATAAACACCGGGGAGCTGTTTTTT. Translating it yields CASSVRVASGINTGELFF.

The gene calls are TRBV25-1 and TRBJ2-5, with a tentative D call TRBD1 (5 bases). Germline CDR1 is MGHDK and CDR2 is SYGVNS. V lost 2 bases to trimming and J lost 5 bases, with 12 bases between them. The length of the CDR3 is 14 residues. The CDR3 DNA follows: TGTGCCAGCAGTGAAAGGGCAGGGTCGGAGACCCAGTACTTC. Translating gives CASSERAGSETQYF.

The rearrangement links TRBV7-6 to TRBJ2-7; D unresolved. There are 14 residues in the CDR3. CDR1 is SGHVS, CDR2 FNYEAQ, per germline. V was cut by 3 bases and J by 0 bases, with 9 bases left in between. CDR3 amino acids: CASSLTLSSYEQYF. As DNA, the CDR3 is TGTGCCAGCAGCTTGACCCTTAGCTCCTACGAGCAGTACTTC.

The chain combines TRBV6-6 with TRBJ1-1; D gene ambiguous. This CDR3 is 12 amino acids long. Germline CDR1 MNHNY, CDR2 SVGAGI (reference sequence). The V end was cut by 10 bases, the J end by 5 bases, with 14 bases between. In DNA form, the CDR3 reads TGTGCCACCTCAGAGAGGCAAACTGAAGCTTTCTTT. As protein: CATSERQTEAFF.

The chain combines TRBV5-1 with TRBJ2-1, with D unclear. V dropped 0 bases and J dropped 7 bases, with 14 bases sitting between them. The CDR3 runs 15 residues. Looked up from germline, CDR1 is SGHRS and CDR2 is YFSETQ. CDR3 coding DNA: TGCGCCAGCAGCTTGGGTTCCCTCGGAAATAATGAGCAGTTCTTC. The encoded protein is CASSLGSLGNNEQFF.

V gene TRBV5-1 combines with J gene TRBJ2-3, with 7 bases aligning to TRBD2. This CDR3 spans 16 amino acids. The germline V gene encodes CDR1 SGHRS and CDR2 YFSETQ. V was clipped by 3 bases and J by 2 bases; unmatched bases: 9. The chain's CDR3 is CASSSSGLPFTDTQYF. The CDR3 nucleotides are TGCGCCAGCAGCTCATCGGGACTACCTTTCACAGATACGCAGTATTTT.

The rearrangement joins TRBV7-8 to TRBJ2-7; the D gene is possibly TRBD2 (7 bases). Germline lookup yields CDR1 SGHVS and CDR2 FQNEAQ. V lost 4 bases, J lost 3 bases, and 25 bases lay in between. CDR3 length equals 18 residues. In nucleotides, the CDR3 is TGTGCCAGCAGCTACACCGAAGGGGGGGGAGGGAACGGCTACGAGCAGTACTTC. It encodes CASSYTEGGGGNGYEQYF.

CDR3 amino acids: CASSQDDGLGNEKLFF. Written as DNA, the CDR3 is TGCGCCAGCAGCCAAGATGACGGATTGGGTAATGAAAAACTGTTTTTT. The chain joins TRBV4-1 to TRBJ1-4; D gene unclear. Per the germline V gene, CDR1 is MGHRA and CDR2 is YSYEKL. The CDR3 spans 16 residues. Trimming removed 0 bases at V and 4 bases at J, with 12 bases between.

This rearrangement joins TRBV19 to TRBJ1-4; D gene ambiguous. Germline CDR1 reads LNHDA; CDR2 reads SQIVND (reference sequence). This CDR3 contains 14 residues. The V and J ends lost 0 bases and 14 bases respectively, with 16 bases between them. The CDR3 DNA sequence: TGTGCCAGTAGTATAGATTCCGGGAATGGACCGCTGTTTTTT. This gives the protein CASSIDSGNGPLFF.

The chain combines TRBV30 with TRBJ1-2; TRBD1 might be the D (5 bases). This CDR3 is built from 12 residues. CDR1 and CDR2 (germline): GTSNPN, SVGIG (reference sequence). The ends were cut back, 5 bases at V and 7 bases at J, with 14 bases in the middle. The CDR3 region is CAWDSGISGYTF. CDR3 nucleotide sequence: TGTGCCTGGGACAGCGGTATATCTGGCTACACCTTC.

Concerning this clone: The same CDR3 is also encoded by other DNA sequences in this sample. J is TRBJ2-7 and V is TRBV11-2; TRBD2 aligns across 7 bases. V gave up 1 base and J gave up 3 bases; unmatched junction bases: 3. The CDR3 has 14 amino acids. Germline loops: CDR1 SGHAT, CDR2 FQNNGV. CDR3 amino acids: CASSLGASGYEQYF. The CDR3 DNA follows: TGTGCCAGCAGCTTAGGGGCTAGCGGCTACGAGCAGTACTTC.

This chain links TRBV7-8 with TRBJ2-7; 7 nucleotides line up with TRBD2. CDR1 and CDR2 (germline): SGHVS, FQNEAQ. The V segment lost 2 bases and the J segment 1 base; nucleotides outside the gene matches: 2. The CDR3 is made up of 14 amino acids. The CDR3 nucleotides are TGTGCCAGCAGCTTAATGGGACTATCCTACGAGCAGTACTTC. It translates to CASSLMGLSYEQYF.

V and J are TRBV5-1 and TRBJ2-3, with D tentatively TRBD1 (7 bases). CDR3 length: 15 residues. The germline V gene encodes CDR1 SGHRS and CDR2 YFSETQ. Trimming removed 4 bases from V and 1 base from J, with 13 bases in between. The CDR3 region is CASSPEGAGTDTQYF. Written as DNA, the CDR3 is TGCGCCAGCAGCCCGGAGGGGGCCGGCACAGATACGCAGTATTTT. Full variable domain (missing parts from reference TRBV5-1 and TRBJ2-3): KAGVTQTPRYLIKTRGQQVTLSCSPISGHRSVSWYQQTPGQGLQFLFEYFSETQRNKGNFPGRFSGRQFSNSRSEMNVSTLELGDSALYLCASSPEGAGTDTQYFGPGTRLTVL.

This rearrangement joins TRBV9 to TRBJ2-7, with 7 bases identical to TRBD2. The CDR3 runs 16 residues. V lost 0 bases, J lost 3 bases, and 9 bases stayed unmatched. Germline CDR1 reads SGDLS; CDR2 reads YYNGEE. The DNA for the CDR3 is TGTGCCAGCAGCGTAGAGGGGCAAGCGGGAAACTACGAGCAGTACTTC. Amino acid sequence: CASSVEGQAGNYEQYF.

This clone turned up a few times. This chain connects TRBV4-1 to TRBJ1-2; 7 positions match TRBD1. The CDR3 sequence is 14 residues long. Germline loops: CDR1 MGHRA, CDR2 YSYEKL. V lost 5 bases, J lost 8 bases, and 11 bases stayed unmatched. CDR3 sequence (DNA): TGCGCCAGCAGCTCCAAGATGGACAGGAACGGCTACACCTTC. Its translation: CASSSKMDRNGYTF.

J is TRBJ1-6 and V is TRBV4-1; D unresolved. This CDR3 has 14 amino acids. Trimming shortened V by 1 base and J by 9 bases, and 10 bases separated the two germline ends. Germline loops: CDR1 MGHRA, CDR2 YSYEKL. The CDR3 nucleotides are TGCGCCAGCAGCCAAGCGCAAGGGAGTTCACCCCTCCACTTT. Translated, it gives CASSQAQGSSPLHF.

The count of this clone is one. Other DNA sequences of this sample code for an identical CDR3. The V and J genes are TRBV27 and TRBJ2-5; 7 positions match TRBD2. The CDR3 sequence is 14 residues long. The germline V gene has CDR1 MNHEY and CDR2 SMNVEV (reference sequence). After removal of 2 bases from V and 4 bases from J, the junction contained 4 bases not matched to a gene. CDR3 sequence (DNA): TGTGCCAGCAGTTTAATCGGGGAGGGAGAGACCCAGTACTTC. Its translation: CASSLIGEGETQYF.

This chain uses TRBV19 with TRBJ1-5; D gene ambiguous. The germline gives CDR1 LNHDA, CDR2 SQIVND (reference sequence). The CDR3 loop spans 15 amino acids. Trimming took off 5 bases at V and 0 bases at J, with 11 bases between the two ends. CDR3 bases: TGTGCCAGTAGTCTCACGCCTAATAGCAATCAGCCCCAGCATTTT. Amino acid sequence: CASSLTPNSNQPQHF.

V usage is TRBV4-3 and J usage is TRBJ2-1, with 10 bases fitting TRBD2. Germline loops: CDR1 LGHNA, CDR2 YSLEER. After removal of 2 bases from V and 1 base from J, the junction contained 8 bases not matched to a gene. This CDR3 is built from 18 residues. CDR3 amino acids: CASSQLTGLAESYNEQFF. The CDR3 DNA reads as TGCGCCAGCAGCCAACTCACCGGACTAGCGGAGTCCTACAATGAGCAGTTCTTC.

This sequence joins TRBV11-2 and TRBJ2-7, with D hard to call. This CDR3 comprises 12 residues. V was clipped by 5 bases and J by 6 bases, with 11 bases between them. CDR1 SGHAT and CDR2 FQNNGV come from the germline V gene. Here the CDR3 reads CASSDTGTEQYF. CDR3 in DNA: TGTGCCAGCAGCGATACGGGCACCGAGCAGTACTTC.

The J gene is TRBJ2-2, the V gene TRBV7-9; D is unresolved. This CDR3 comprises 14 residues. The germline V gene has CDR1 SEHNR and CDR2 FQNEAQ (reference sequence). V lost 1 base to trimming and J lost 3 bases, with 6 bases between them. CDR3 sequence: CASSLVAYTGELFF. CDR3 DNA: TGTGCCAGCAGCTTAGTGGCCTACACCGGGGAGCTGTTTTTT.

This clone showed up just a few times. The J gene is TRBJ2-7, the V gene TRBV6-1, with D perhaps matching TRBD1 (5 bases). This CDR3 is 15 amino acids long. Germline values: CDR1 MNHNS, CDR2 SASEGT. V was trimmed by 2 bases and J by 6 bases, leaving 17 bases between them. CDR3 protein: CASSEQGLGKREQYF. The CDR3 DNA follows: TGTGCCAGCAGTGAACAGGGCCTGGGTAAGCGCGAGCAGTACTTC.

The V and J genes are TRBV10-3 and TRBJ2-1; 7 bases are a match to TRBD2. The V gene's germline CDR1 is ENHRY and CDR2 SYGVKD. J was trimmed by 6 bases and V by 7 bases; bases with no gene match: 9. The CDR3 has 14 residues. The CDR3, as DNA: TGTGCCATCACATCGGGGGAGGGCTCCAATGAGCAGTTCTTC. Translated: CAITSGEGSNEQFF.

This chain uses TRBV2 with TRBJ1-2; 7 positions match TRBD1. The V and J ends lost 0 bases and 4 bases, in that order; junction bases with no gene match: 2. CDR3 length: 14 amino acids. In germline, CDR1 is SNHLY, CDR2 FYNNEI. The CDR3 region is CASSEAGQSYGYTF. CDR3 DNA: TGTGCCAGCAGTGAAGCGGGACAGAGCTATGGCTACACCTTC.

The chain joins TRBV7-9 to TRBJ1-2; tentatively, D is TRBD1 (5 bases). The CDR3 is 14 amino acids. V was shortened by 8 bases and J by 3 bases, with 16 bases between the two germline ends. Germline CDR1 SEHNR, CDR2 FQNEAQ (reference sequence). The CDR3 bases are TGTGCCAGCCAGCCTGCGGGCAGGGACTATGGCTACACCTTC. Translating it yields CASQPAGRDYGYTF.

Comment on this clone: This same CDR3 is encoded by further DNA sequences in the sample. The chain uses TRBV7-9 and TRBJ2-7; D not resolved. The CDR3 runs 12 residues. Between the trimmed V and J ends, which lost 5 bases and 1 base, there was a span of 6 bases. The germline CDR1 and CDR2 sequences are SEHNR and FQNEAQ (reference sequence). The CDR3 spells CASSPSSYEQYF. CDR3 bases: TGTGCCAGCAGCCCATCATCCTACGAGCAGTACTTC. The full variable domain, with the rest looked up from reference TRBV7-9 and TRBJ2-7, is DTGVSQNPRHKITKRGQNVTFRCDPISEHNRLYWYRQTLGQGPEFLTYFQNEAQLEKSRLLSDRFSAERPKGSFSTLEIQRTEQGDSAMYLCASSPSSYEQYFGPGTRLTVT.

The rearrangement links TRBV9 to TRBJ2-3; TRBD2 matches 11 bases. V lost 4 bases, J lost 4 bases, and 2 bases stayed unmatched. This CDR3 has 14 amino acids. Germline loops: CDR1 SGDLS, CDR2 YYNGEE. Here the CDR3 reads CASSPGLAADTQYF. CDR3 nucleotide sequence: TGTGCCAGCAGCCCGGGACTAGCGGCAGATACGCAGTATTTT. The variable domain in full, completed from reference TRBV9 and TRBJ2-3, reads DSGVTQTPKHLITATGQRVTLRCSPRSGDLSVYWYQQSLDQGLQFLIQYYNGEERAKGNILERFSAQQFPDLHSELNLSSLELGDSALYFCASSPGLAADTQYFGPGTRLTVL.

The chain joins TRBV28 to TRBJ1-6; D is unclear. CDR3 length equals 17 residues. Trimming took off 0 bases at V and 0 bases at J, with 9 bases between the two ends. Germline V CDR1 and CDR2: MDHEN, SYDVKM. This chain's CDR3 is CASSLWVLGSYNSPLHF. CDR3 nucleotide sequence: TGTGCCAGCAGTTTATGGGTACTCGGCTCCTATAATTCACCCCTCCACTTT. Full variable domain (missing parts from reference TRBV28 and TRBJ1-6): DVKVTQSSRYLVKRTGEKVFLECVQDMDHENMFWYRQDPGLGLRLIYFSYDVKMKEKGDIPEGYSVSREKKERFSLILESASTNQTSMYLCASSLWVLGSYNSPLHFGNGTRLTVT.

The chain employs TRBV6-1 and TRBJ2-3; D unclear. Germline CDR1 and CDR2: MNHNS and SASEGT. The V gene lost 7 bases and the J gene lost 1 base, with 15 bases spanning the gap. The CDR3 runs to 15 residues. CDR3 loop: CASTLGMAGTDTQYF. CDR3 sequence (DNA): TGTGCCAGCACCCTAGGAATGGCAGGCACAGATACGCAGTATTTT.

V is TRBV9 and J is TRBJ2-1, with 12 bases aligning to TRBD1. Germline values: CDR1 SGDLS, CDR2 YYNGEE. V was pared by 2 bases and J by 9 bases, with 3 bases of the junction left unmatched. CDR3 size: 14 residues. CDR3 loop: CASSVGQGASEQFF. The CDR3 nucleotides are TGTGCCAGCAGCGTGGGACAGGGGGCTAGTGAGCAGTTCTTC.